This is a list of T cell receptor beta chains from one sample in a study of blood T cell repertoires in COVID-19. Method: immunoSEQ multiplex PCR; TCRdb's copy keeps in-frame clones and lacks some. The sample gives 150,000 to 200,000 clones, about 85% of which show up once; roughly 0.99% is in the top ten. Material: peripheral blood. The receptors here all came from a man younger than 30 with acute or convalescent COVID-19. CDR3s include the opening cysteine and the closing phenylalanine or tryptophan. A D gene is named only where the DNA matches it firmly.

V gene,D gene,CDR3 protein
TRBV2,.,CASSEQAGAGDTQYF
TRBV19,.,CASSTRWRGSYNSPLHF
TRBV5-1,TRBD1,CASSLAAGGNTEAFF
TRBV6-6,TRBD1,CASRRTGTGEGYGYTF
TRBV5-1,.,CASRGRTDNSPLHF
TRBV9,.,CASSVDTGSNEKLFF
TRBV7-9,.,CASSLLNERNKNEQFF
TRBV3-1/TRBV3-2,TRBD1,CASSRGTGSANTIYF
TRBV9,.,CASSAADSFLLGEQYF
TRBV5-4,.,CASSLWHRPNYGYTF
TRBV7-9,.,CASSLATGPGQPQHF
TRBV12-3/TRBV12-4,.,CASSLSNYGYTF
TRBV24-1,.,CATSDEQGNQPQHF
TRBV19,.,CASSQNIRVINGYTF